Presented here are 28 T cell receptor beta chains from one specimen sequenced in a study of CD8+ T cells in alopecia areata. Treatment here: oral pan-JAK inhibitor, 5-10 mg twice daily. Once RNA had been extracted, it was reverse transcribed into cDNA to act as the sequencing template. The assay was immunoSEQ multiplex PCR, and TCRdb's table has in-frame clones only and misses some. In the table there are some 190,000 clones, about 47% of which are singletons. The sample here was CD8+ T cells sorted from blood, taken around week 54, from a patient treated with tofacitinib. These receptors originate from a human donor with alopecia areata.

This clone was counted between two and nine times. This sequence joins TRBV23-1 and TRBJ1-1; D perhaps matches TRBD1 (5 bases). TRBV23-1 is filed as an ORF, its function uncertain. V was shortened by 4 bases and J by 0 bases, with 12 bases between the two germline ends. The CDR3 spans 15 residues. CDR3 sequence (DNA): TGCGCCAGCAGTCGCCTAGACAGAATGAACACTGAAGCTTTCTTT. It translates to CASSRLDRMNTEAFF.

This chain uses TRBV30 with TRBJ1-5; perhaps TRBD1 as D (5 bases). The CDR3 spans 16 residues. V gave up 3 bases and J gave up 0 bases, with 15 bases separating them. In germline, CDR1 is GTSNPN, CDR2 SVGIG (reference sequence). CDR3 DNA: TGTGCCTGGAGCGTAGACAGCCGTTATAGCAATCAGCCCCAGCATTTT. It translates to CAWSVDSRYSNQPQHF.

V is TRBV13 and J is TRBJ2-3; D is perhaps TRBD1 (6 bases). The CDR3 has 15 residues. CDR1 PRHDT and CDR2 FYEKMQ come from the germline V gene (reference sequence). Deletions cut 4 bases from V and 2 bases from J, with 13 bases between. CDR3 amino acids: CASSSIQGLTDTQYF. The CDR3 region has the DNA TGTGCCAGCAGCTCGATCCAGGGGCTCACAGATACGCAGTATTTT.

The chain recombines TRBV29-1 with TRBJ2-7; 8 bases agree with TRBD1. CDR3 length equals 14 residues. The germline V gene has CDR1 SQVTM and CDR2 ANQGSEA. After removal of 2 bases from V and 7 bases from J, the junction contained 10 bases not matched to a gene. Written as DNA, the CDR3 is TGCAGCGTTGAAACCAGAGACAGGGGAGTGGAGCAGTACTTC. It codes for CSVETRDRGVEQYF.

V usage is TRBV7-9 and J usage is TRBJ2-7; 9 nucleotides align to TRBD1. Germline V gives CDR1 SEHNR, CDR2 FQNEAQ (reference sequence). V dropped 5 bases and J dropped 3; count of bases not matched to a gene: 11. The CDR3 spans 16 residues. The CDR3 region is CASSPGPGQGRYEQYF. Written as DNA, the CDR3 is TGTGCCAGCAGCCCGGGACCGGGACAGGGTCGCTACGAGCAGTACTTC.

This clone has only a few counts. The CDR3 loop reads CASSFRGPDEQYF. In DNA form, the CDR3 reads TGCGCCAGCAGCTTCAGGGGGCCGGACGAGCAGTACTTC. V gene TRBV5-1 combines with J gene TRBJ2-7; 8 positions agree with TRBD1. The CDR3 runs to 13 residues. CDR1 and CDR2 (germline): SGHRS, YFSETQ. V lost 2 bases, J lost 5 bases, and 3 bases stayed unmatched.

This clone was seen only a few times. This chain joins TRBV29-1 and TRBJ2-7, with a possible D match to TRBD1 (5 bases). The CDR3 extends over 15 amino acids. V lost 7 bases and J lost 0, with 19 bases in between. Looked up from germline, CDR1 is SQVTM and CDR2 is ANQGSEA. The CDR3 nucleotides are TGCAGCGCAGACGATAAGGGGAAGGACTCCTACGAGCAGTACTTC. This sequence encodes CSADDKGKDSYEQYF.

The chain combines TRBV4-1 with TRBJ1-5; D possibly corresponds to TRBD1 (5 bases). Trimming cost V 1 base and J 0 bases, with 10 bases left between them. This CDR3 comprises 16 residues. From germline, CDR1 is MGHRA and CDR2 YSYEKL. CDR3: CASSQVWGNSNQPQHF. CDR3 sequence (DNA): TGCGCCAGCAGCCAAGTGTGGGGGAATAGCAATCAGCCCCAGCATTTT.

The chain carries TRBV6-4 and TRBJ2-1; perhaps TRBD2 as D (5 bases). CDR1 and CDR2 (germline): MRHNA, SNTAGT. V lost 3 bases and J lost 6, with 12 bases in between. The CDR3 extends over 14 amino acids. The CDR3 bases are TGTGCCAGCAGTGAATCCGGGGTTCCCAATGAGCAGTTCTTC. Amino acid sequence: CASSESGVPNEQFF.

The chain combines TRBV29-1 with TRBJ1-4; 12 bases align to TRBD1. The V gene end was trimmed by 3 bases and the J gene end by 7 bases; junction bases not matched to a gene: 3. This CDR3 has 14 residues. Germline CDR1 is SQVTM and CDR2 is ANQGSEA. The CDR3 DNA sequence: TGCAGCGTTGATGGGACAGGGGGCCGTGAAAAACTGTTTTTT. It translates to CSVDGTGGREKLFF.

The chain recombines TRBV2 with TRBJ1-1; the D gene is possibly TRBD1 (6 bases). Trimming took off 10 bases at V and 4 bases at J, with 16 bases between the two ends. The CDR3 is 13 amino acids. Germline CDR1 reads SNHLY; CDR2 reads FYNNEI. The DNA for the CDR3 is TGTGCCACCACCAACAGGGTTGGCACTGAAGCTTTCTTT. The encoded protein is CATTNRVGTEAFF.

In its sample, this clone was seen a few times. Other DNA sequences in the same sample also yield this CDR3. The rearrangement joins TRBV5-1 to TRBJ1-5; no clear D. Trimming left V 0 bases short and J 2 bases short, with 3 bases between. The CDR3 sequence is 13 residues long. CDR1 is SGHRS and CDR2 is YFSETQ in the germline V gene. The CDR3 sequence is CASSLAGNQPQHF. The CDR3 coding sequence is TGCGCCAGCAGCTTGGCTGGCAATCAGCCCCAGCATTTT.

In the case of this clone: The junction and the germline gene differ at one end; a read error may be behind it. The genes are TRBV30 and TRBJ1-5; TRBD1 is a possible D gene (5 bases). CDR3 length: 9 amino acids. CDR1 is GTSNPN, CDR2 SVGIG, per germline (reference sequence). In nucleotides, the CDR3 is TGTGCCCGGAGGGGACCCAAGCATTTT. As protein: CARRGPKHF.

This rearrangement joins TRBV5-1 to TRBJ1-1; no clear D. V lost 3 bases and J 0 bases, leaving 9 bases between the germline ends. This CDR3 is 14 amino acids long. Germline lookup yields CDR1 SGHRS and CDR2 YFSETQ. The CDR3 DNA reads TGCGCCAGCAGCTCACGGGGAATGAACACTGAAGCTTTCTTT. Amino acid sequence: CASSSRGMNTEAFF.

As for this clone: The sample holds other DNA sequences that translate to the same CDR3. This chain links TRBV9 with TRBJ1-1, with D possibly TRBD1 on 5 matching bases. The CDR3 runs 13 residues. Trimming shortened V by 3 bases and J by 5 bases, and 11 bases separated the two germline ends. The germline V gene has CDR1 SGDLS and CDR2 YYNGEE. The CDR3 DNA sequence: TGTGCCAGCAGCGCTACAGGAGGGACTGAAGCTTTCTTT. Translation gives CASSATGGTEAFF.

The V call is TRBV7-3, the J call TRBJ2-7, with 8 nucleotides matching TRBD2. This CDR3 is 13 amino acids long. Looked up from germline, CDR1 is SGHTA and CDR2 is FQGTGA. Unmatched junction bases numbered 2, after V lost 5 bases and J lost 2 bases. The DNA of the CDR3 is TGTGCCAGCAGCGAGGGACTAGCCTACGAGCAGTACTTC. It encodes CASSEGLAYEQYF.

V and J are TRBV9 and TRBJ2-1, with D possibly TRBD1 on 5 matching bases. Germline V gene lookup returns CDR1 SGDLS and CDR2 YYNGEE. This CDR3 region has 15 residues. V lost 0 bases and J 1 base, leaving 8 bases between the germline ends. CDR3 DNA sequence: TGTGCCAGCAGCGTAGGGCCAGGGTCCTACAATGAGCAGTTCTTC. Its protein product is CASSVGPGSYNEQFF.

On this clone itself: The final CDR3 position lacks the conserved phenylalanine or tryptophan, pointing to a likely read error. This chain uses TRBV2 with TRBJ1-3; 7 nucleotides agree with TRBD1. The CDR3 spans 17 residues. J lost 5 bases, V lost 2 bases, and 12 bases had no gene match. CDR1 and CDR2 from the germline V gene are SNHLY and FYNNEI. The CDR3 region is CASSELRGTARRNTIYS. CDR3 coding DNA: TGTGCCAGCAGTGAACTCAGGGGGACAGCGAGGAGAAACACCATATATTCT.

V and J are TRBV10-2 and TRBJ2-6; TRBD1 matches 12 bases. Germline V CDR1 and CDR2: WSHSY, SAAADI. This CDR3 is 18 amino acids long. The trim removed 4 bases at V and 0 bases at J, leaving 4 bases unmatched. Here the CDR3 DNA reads TGCGCCAGCAGTGCGGGGACAGGGGGCCTCTCTGGGGCCAACGTCCTGACTTTC. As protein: CASSAGTGGLSGANVLTF.

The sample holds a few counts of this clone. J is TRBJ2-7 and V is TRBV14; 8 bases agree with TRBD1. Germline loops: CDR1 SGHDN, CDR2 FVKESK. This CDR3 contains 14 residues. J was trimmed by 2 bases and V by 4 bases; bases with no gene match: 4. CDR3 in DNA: TGTGCCAGCAGCCCAGGGGGCGCGACCTACGAGCAGTACTTC. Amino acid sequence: CASSPGGATYEQYF.

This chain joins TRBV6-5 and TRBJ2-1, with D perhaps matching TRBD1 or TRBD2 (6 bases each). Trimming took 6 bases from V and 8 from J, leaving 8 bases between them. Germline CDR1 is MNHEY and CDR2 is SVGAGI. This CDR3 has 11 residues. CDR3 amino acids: CASREGDEQFF. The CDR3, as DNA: TGTGCCAGCAGGGAGGGGGATGAGCAGTTCTTC.

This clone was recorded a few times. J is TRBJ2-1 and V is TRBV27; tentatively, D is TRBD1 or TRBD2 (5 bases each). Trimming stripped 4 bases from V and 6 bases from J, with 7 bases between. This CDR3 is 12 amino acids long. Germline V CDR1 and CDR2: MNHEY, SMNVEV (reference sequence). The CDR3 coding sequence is TGTGCCAGCAGTTCGGGGACCAATGAGCAGTTCTTC. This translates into CASSSGTNEQFF.

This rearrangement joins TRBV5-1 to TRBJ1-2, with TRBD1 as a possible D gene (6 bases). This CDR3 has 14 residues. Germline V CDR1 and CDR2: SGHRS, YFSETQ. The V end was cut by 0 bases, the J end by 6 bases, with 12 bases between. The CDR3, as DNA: TGCGCCAGCAGCTTGGCGGGCGGGGGCCATGGCTACACCTTC. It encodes CASSLAGGGHGYTF. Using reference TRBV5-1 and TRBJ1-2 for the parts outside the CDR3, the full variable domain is KAGVTQTPRYLIKTRGQQVTLSCSPISGHRSVSWYQQTPGQGLQFLFEYFSETQRNKGNFPGRFSGRQFSNSRSEMNVSTLELGDSALYLCASSLAGGGHGYTFGSGTRLTVV.

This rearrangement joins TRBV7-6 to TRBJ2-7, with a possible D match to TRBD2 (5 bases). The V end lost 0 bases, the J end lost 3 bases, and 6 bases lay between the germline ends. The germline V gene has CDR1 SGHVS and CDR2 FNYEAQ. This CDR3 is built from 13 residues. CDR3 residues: CASSLARDYEQYF. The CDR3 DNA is TGTGCCAGCAGCTTAGCGAGGGACTACGAGCAGTACTTC.

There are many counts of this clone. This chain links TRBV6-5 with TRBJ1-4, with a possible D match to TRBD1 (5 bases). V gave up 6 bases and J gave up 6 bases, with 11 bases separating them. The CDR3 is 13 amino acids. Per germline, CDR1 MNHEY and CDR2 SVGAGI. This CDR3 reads CASSPGAHEKLFF. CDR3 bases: TGTGCCAGCAGCCCCGGGGCGCATGAAAAACTGTTTTTT.

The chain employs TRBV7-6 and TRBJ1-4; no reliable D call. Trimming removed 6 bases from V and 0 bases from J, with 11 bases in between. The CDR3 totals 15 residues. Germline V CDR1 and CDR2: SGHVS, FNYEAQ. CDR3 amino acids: CASSQIEATNEKLFF. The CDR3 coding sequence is TGTGCCAGCAGTCAGATAGAGGCAACTAATGAAAAACTGTTTTTT.

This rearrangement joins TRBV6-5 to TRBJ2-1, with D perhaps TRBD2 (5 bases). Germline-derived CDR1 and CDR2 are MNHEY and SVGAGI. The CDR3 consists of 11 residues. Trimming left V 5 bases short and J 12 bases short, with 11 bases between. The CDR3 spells CASSTGVGQFF. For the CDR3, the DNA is TGTGCCAGCAGTACCGGGGTGGGGCAGTTCTTC.

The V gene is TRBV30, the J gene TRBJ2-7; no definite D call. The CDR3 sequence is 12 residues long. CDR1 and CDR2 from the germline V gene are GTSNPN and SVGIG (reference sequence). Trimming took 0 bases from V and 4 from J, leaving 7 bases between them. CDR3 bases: TGTGCCTGGAGTGTAATAAGTTACGAGCAGTACTTC. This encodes CAWSVISYEQYF.